What follows are 17 T cell receptor beta chains derived from one specimen sequenced in a study of T cells in Graves' hyperthyroidism and ophthalmopathy. The investigators amplified TCR beta CDR3 regions from RNA transcripts. Primed by the HTBI set, a first-round RT-PCR was run on the TCR CDR3. One entry per CDR3 protein, called by TCRdb with MiXCR from the multiplex PCR reads. Here the sample spans 340,000 or so distinct CDR3 sequences, roughly 21% being singletons. Sequences were obtained from blood. Receptor source: a woman between 50 and 59 years old with Graves' hyperthyroidism.

The chain is built from TRBV19 and TRBJ2-1, with TRBD2 identical over 10 bases. Trimming took 3 bases from V and 9 from J; bases not matched to a gene: 8. The CDR3 is made up of 15 amino acids. Germline V lookup: CDR1 LNHDA, CDR2 SQIVND (reference sequence). Here the CDR3 reads CASSIGGLANGEQFF. The CDR3 bases are TGTGCCAGTAGTATCGGGGGACTAGCGAATGGTGAGCAGTTCTTC.

The sample holds many counts of this clonotype. The V and J genes are TRBV7-8 and TRBJ2-7, with D hard to call. Per the germline V gene, CDR1 is SGHVS and CDR2 is FQNEAQ. V shed 2 bases and J shed 4 bases, with 9 bases lying between them. CDR3 size: 13 residues. Here the CDR3 reads CASSLSAQYEQYF. The CDR3, as DNA: TGTGCCAGCAGCTTATCGGCGCAATACGAGCAGTACTTC.

This clonotype was seen many times. The chain has TRBV28 and TRBJ2-2; TRBD1 agrees at 7 bases. This CDR3 region has 14 residues. From germline, CDR1 is MDHEN and CDR2 SYDVKM. The V gene end was trimmed by 3 bases and the J gene end by 3 bases; junction bases not matched to a gene: 1. CDR3 residues: CASSFQGDTGELFF. The DNA for the CDR3 is TGTGCCAGCAGTTTCCAGGGGGACACCGGGGAGCTGTTTTTT. The complete variable domain, with remaining parts taken from reference TRBV28 and TRBJ2-2, reads DVKVTQSSRYLVKRTGEKVFLECVQDMDHENMFWYRQDPGLGLRLIYFSYDVKMKEKGDIPEGYSVSREKKERFSLILESASTNQTSMYLCASSFQGDTGELFFGEGSRLTVL.

In its sample, this clonotype was seen many times. The J gene is TRBJ2-7, the V gene TRBV9; 7 bases are a match to TRBD1. The CDR3 totals 15 residues. Germline V CDR1 and CDR2: SGDLS, YYNGEE. The V gene end was trimmed by 0 bases and the J gene end by 4 bases; junction bases not matched to a gene: 7. CDR3 loop: CASSVAGTEFYEQYF. As DNA, the CDR3 is TGTGCCAGCAGCGTAGCCGGGACAGAGTTTTACGAGCAGTACTTC.

This clonotype was counted between two and nine times. J is TRBJ2-6 and V is TRBV6-1; D remains ambiguous. The germline V gene has CDR1 MNHNS and CDR2 SASEGT. V lost 8 bases and J 0 bases, leaving 8 bases between the germline ends. This CDR3 has 14 residues. The CDR3 nucleotides are TGTGCCAGCCGGCACGCCTCTGGGGCCAACGTCCTGACTTTC. Protein sequence: CASRHASGANVLTF.

This clonotype was seen repeatedly, ten times or more. CDR3 residues: CASSGRRVGNTEAFF. The CDR3 coding sequence is TGTGCCAGCAGCGGGCGCAGGGTTGGGAACACTGAAGCTTTCTTT. The V and J genes are TRBV5-8 and TRBJ1-1, with D maybe TRBD1 (5 bases). The germline gives CDR1 SGHTS, CDR2 YDEGEE. CDR3 length: 15 residues. V lost 4 bases to trimming and J lost 1 base, with 14 bases between them.

This clonotype was seen many times. The CDR3, as DNA: TGTGCCAGCACTGGGGGGAGGGATCAGCCCCAGCATTTT. Residues: CASTGGRDQPQHF. The rearrangement joins TRBV2 to TRBJ1-5; the D gene is possibly TRBD1 (5 bases). Trimming shortened V by 7 bases and J by 5 bases, and 12 bases separated the two germline ends. This CDR3 is 13 amino acids long. Germline V lookup: CDR1 SNHLY, CDR2 FYNNEI. Looking up the rest from reference TRBV2 and TRBJ1-5 gives the full variable domain: EPEVTQTPSHQVTQMGQEVILRCVPISNHLYFYWYRQILGQKVEFLVSFYNNEISEKSEIFDDQFSVERPDGSNFTLKIRSTKLEDSAMYFCASTGGRDQPQHFGDGTRLSIL.

The chain uses TRBV4-1 and TRBJ2-7, with 10 nucleotides matching TRBD2. Trimming took 1 base from V and 5 from J; bases not matched to a gene: 11. The CDR3 loop spans 17 amino acids. Germline-derived CDR1 and CDR2 are MGHRA and YSYEKL. The CDR3: CASSQGPTASGRHEQYF. For the CDR3, the DNA is TGCGCCAGCAGCCAAGGGCCCACGGCTAGCGGGAGACACGAGCAGTACTTC.

The chain recombines TRBV7-6 with TRBJ1-5, with a tentative D call TRBD1 (5 bases). From germline, CDR1 is SGHVS and CDR2 FNYEAQ. Trimming cost V 4 bases and J 6 bases, with 10 bases left between them. This CDR3 is built from 13 residues. The CDR3 DNA is TGTGCCAGCAGCTCGCAGGGAACTCAGCCCCAGCATTTT. Protein: CASSSQGTQPQHF. The variable domain in full, completed from reference TRBV7-6 and TRBJ1-5, reads GAGVSQSPRYKVTKRGQDVALRCDPISGHVSLYWYRQALGQGPEFLTYFNYEAQQDKSGLPNDRFSAERPEGSISTLTIQRTEQRDSAMYRCASSSQGTQPQHFGDGTRLSIL.

This clonotype was counted a few times. The rearrangement uses TRBV28 and TRBJ1-5; D uncertain. The CDR3 has 14 amino acids. Germline V CDR1 and CDR2: MDHEN, SYDVKM. V shed 2 bases and J shed 5 bases, with 10 bases lying between them. The CDR3 DNA reads TGTGCCAGCAGTTTAATCCAGAGTGATCAGCCCCAGCATTTT. Its protein product is CASSLIQSDQPQHF. The full variable domain, rest sourced from reference TRBV28 and TRBJ1-5, is DVKVTQSSRYLVKRTGEKVFLECVQDMDHENMFWYRQDPGLGLRLIYFSYDVKMKEKGDIPEGYSVSREKKERFSLILESASTNQTSMYLCASSLIQSDQPQHFGDGTRLSIL.

The chain recombines TRBV20-1 with TRBJ1-2; 8 nucleotides align to TRBD1. Germline V gene sequence: CDR1 DFQATT, CDR2 SNEGSKA (reference sequence). The CDR3 extends over 15 amino acids. V shed 2 bases and J 8 bases; nucleotides not matched to a gene: 13. For the CDR3, the DNA is TGCAGTGCTAGACAGGGGGCGATCCCGTCCCCCGGCTACACCTTC. Protein product: CSARQGAIPSPGYTF.

In nucleotides, the CDR3 is TGCGCCAGCAGCTGGCCCGGGACAGGATTTTACAATGAGCAGTTCTTC. This sequence encodes CASSWPGTGFYNEQFF. This chain uses TRBV5-1 with TRBJ2-1, with TRBD1 matching over 8 bases. The V gene's germline CDR1 is SGHRS and CDR2 YFSETQ. This CDR3 region has 16 residues. V was pared by 3 bases and J by 4 bases, with 9 bases of the junction left unmatched.

A word on this clonotype: Being one base from a much bigger clone, this may be a read error. The V and J genes are TRBV10-2 and TRBJ2-3; weak D call: TRBD1 (6 bases). CDR1 is WSHSY, CDR2 SAAADI, per germline. The length of the CDR3 is 14 residues. The CDR3 DNA follows: TGCGCCGGCAGTGCCCAGGGGATCGCAGATACGCAGTATTTT. It translates to CAGSAQGIADTQYF.

This rearrangement joins TRBV19 to TRBJ2-1; D might be TRBD1 (5 bases). The CDR3 contains 17 residues. Germline loops: CDR1 LNHDA, CDR2 SQIVND (reference sequence). Trimming pared 1 base from V and 4 bases from J, leaving 17 bases between. The CDR3 loop is CASSIGRGVKGYNEQFF. Written as DNA, the CDR3 is TGTGCCAGTAGTATAGGGCGTGGCGTAAAGGGGTACAATGAGCAGTTCTTC.

This clonotype has at least ten counts. The rearrangement uses TRBV28 and TRBJ2-5; 10 bases agree with TRBD2. The CDR3 contains 15 residues. The junction had 8 bases not matched to a gene; V was cut back by 5 bases and J by 5 bases. In germline, CDR1 is MDHEN, CDR2 SYDVKM. This CDR3 is CASSPAGGPWETQYF. In DNA, the CDR3 is TGTGCCAGCAGTCCAGCGGGAGGGCCCTGGGAGACCCAGTACTTC.

The V and J genes are TRBV18 and TRBJ1-2, with a tentative D call TRBD1 (5 bases). The CDR3 has 15 amino acids. In germline, CDR1 is KGHSH, CDR2 LQKENI. The ends were cut back, 1 base at V and 0 bases at J, with 9 bases in the middle. In DNA, the CDR3 is TGTGCCAGCTCACCACAGGGGTTTGCTAACTATGGCTACACCTTC. This gives the protein CASSPQGFANYGYTF.

This clonotype turned up a few times. The chain uses TRBV12-3 or TRBV12-4 and TRBJ2-3; D is unclear. V lost 6 bases to trimming and J lost 6 bases, with 16 bases between them. The CDR3 contains 14 residues. This CDR3 is CASRARAFPDTQYF. CDR3 nucleotide sequence: TGTGCCAGCAGGGCCCGGGCCTTCCCCGATACGCAGTATTTT.